The TCR beta chain under discussion was sequenced for a study of T-cell memory formation after mild COVID-19. The study's findings and limits: Clonal second-wave expansions that peaked on day 37 had unconfirmed SARS-CoV-2 specificity.

Germline CDR1 reads MNHNY; CDR2 reads SVGAGI (reference sequence). CDR3 length: 14 amino acids. Trimming stripped 2 bases from V and 5 bases from J, with 12 bases between. Each CDR3 protein is one row after TCRdb ran MiXCR on the 5' RACE reads. The data contain 180,000 or so distinct CDR3 sequences, 9.5% to 13% of them singletons. This clonotype came up many times. Its target is not known. The sequence was obtained from a man aged 18 to 30 who had mild COVID-19 (a few samples of this study predate the infection). Cell type and time point are not known. The specimen was PBMCs or a T cell subset sorted from them (not recorded which). This sequence joins TRBV6-6 and TRBJ2-5, with D perhaps given as TRBD1 or TRBD2 (6 bases each). CDR3 bases: TGTGCCAGCAGTTACCGGGGGCGCTCGGAGACCCAGTACTTC. Translated, it gives CASSYRGRSETQYF.